This T cell receptor (beta chain) was observed in a study of blood T cell repertoires in COVID-19. About the research overall: Sites across the United States, Italy and Spain contributed samples from acute and convalescent COVID-19. From T cells, B-cell-depleted T cells, or PBMCs came the material, which was cDNA or gDNA.

Enrolment of Seattle patients took place during active infection, and they were followed longitudinally. This clone was picked up a small number of times. In the study's own analysis: Estimates of nucleated cell counts were drawn from the amplification of reference gene primers. The method was immunoSEQ multiplex PCR; TCRdb's version includes in-frame clones alone and lacks a portion of them. From that table come the V and J calls and clone size; the DNA was used to work out D and trimming. Of a few hundred thousand clones in the sample, 80% to 85% are singletons; the top ten hold 15% to 19%. The germline gives CDR1 SEHNR, CDR2 FQNEAQ (reference sequence). The CDR3 extends over 14 amino acids. The V and J ends lost 4 bases and 2 bases, in that order; junction bases with no gene match: 4.

The chain couples TRBV7-9 to TRBJ2-7; 8 bases align to TRBD2. The source is a person aged 65 to 85 with COVID-19, enrolled during active disease. Sequenced material: peripheral blood. CDR3 sequence reads: CASSSPGLAYEQYF. In DNA form, the CDR3 reads TGTGCCAGCAGCTCACCGGGACTAGCCTACGAGCAGTACTTC.